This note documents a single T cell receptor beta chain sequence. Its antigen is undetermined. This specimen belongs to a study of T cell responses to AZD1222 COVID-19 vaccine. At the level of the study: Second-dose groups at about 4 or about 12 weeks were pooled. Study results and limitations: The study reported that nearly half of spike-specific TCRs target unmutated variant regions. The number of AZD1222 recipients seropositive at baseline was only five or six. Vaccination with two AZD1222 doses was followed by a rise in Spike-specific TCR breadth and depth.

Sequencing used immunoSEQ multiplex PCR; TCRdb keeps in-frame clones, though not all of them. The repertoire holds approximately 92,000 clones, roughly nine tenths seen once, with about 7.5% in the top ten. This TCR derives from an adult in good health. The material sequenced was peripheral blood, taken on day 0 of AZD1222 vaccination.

CDR3 bases: TGTGCCAGCAGTGAATCTAGCGGGGCACACACAGATACGCAGTATTTT. Translating it yields CASSESSGAHTDTQYF. The chain is built from TRBV6-4 and TRBJ2-3; 9 bases match TRBD2. V was clipped by 3 bases and J by 2 bases; unmatched bases: 6. The CDR3 is 16 residues long. Germline V gene sequence: CDR1 MRHNA, CDR2 SNTAGT.